This T cell receptor beta chain was recorded in a study of vaccination and CD4 T cells after COVID-19. Study background: Six males and four females constituted the convalescent cohort, two of whom were Hispanic. Convalescent patients gave post-COVID blood a median about 110 days post-diagnosis, range 35 to 161. Control cultures, each given a CEFX pool, an HIV-1 Nef pool, or no peptide, were included.

CDR1 is MNHNS and CDR2 is SASEGT in the germline V gene. The CDR3 has 15 residues. The V end was cut by 6 bases, the J end by 1 base, with 10 bases between. Sequence data for DNA of cultured CD4+ T cells were generated by the Oncomine TCR Beta short-read assay. The genomic DNA was obtained from cultured CD4+ T cells by extraction with the QIAamp micro DNA kit. From the PCR reads, TCRdb called clonotypes with MiXCR, one entry per CDR3 protein. The table includes several thousand distinct CDR3 sequences, 36% detected once. Whole-study results and caveats: It was observed that, in convalescent patients, a median about 90% of reactive clones arose only post-vaccination.

Noted treatment: roughly 10-day PBMC culture with coronavirus spike peptide pools or control peptides (ViraFEST assay). According to the study, CD4+ T cells from the unexposed donor were gathered ahead of the COVID-19 pandemic (2011-2018). In its sample, this clonotype was seen a few times. Its antigen is unknown. Material: CD4+ T cells from blood, cultured in vitro. This receptor was identified in a human donor in good health. The V call is TRBV6-1, the J call TRBJ1-6; D remains unclear. The CDR3: CASSETHSYNSPLHF. CDR3 bases: TGTGCCAGCAGCGAGACACATTCCTATAATTCACCCCTCCACTTT.